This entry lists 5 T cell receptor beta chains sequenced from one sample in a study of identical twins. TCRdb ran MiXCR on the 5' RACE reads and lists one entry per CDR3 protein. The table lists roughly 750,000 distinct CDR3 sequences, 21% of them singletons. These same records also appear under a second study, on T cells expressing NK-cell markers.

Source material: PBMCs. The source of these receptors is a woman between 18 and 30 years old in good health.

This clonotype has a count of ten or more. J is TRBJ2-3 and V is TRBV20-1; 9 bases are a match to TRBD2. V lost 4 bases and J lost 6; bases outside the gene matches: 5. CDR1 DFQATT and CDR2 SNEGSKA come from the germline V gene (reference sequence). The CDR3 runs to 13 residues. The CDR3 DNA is TGCAGTGCTAAAGCGGGAGGCTGGGATACGCAGTATTTT. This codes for CSAKAGGWDTQYF.

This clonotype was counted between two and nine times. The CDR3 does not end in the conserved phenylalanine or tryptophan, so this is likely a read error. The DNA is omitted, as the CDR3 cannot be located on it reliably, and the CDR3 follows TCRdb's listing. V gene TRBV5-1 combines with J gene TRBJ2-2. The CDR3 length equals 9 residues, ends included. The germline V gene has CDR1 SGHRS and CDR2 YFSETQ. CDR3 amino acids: CASSDPRYT.

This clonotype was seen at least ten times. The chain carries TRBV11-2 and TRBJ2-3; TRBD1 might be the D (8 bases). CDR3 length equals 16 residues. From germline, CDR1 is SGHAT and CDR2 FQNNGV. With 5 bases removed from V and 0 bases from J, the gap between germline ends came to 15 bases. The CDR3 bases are TGTGCCAGCAGCCCAAACAGGGGGGGGAGCACAGATACGCAGTATTTT. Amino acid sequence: CASSPNRGGSTDTQYF.

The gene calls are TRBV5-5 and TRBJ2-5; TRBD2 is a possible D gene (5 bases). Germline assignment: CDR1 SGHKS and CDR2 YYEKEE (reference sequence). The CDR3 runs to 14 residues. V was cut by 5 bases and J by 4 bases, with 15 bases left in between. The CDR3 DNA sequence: TGTGCCAGCAGGACCCATTGGAGGTCAGAGACCCAGTACTTC. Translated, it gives CASRTHWRSETQYF.

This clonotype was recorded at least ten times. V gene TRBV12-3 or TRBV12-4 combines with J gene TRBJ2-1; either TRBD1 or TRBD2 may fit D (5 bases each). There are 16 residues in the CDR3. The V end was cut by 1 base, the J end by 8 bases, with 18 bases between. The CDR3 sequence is CASSLENDGGGDEQFF. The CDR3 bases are TGTGCCAGCAGTTTAGAGAACGACGGTGGGGGTGATGAGCAGTTCTTC.